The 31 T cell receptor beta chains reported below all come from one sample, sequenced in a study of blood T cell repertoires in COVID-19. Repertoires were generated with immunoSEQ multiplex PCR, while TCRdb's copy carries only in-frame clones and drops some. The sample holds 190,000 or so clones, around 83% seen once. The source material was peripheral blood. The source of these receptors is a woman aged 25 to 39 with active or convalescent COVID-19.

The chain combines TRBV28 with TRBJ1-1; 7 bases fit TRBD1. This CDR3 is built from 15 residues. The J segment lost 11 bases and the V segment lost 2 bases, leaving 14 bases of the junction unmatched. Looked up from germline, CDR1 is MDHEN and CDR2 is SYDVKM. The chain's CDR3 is CASSLTGNRGQRAFF. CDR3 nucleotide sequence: TGTGCCAGCAGTTTAACAGGAAACAGGGGTCAGAGGGCTTTCTTT.

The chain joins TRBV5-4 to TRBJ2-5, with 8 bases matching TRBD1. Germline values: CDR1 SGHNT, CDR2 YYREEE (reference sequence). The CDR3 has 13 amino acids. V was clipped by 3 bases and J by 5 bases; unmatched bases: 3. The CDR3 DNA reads TGTGCCAGCAGCTACAGGGGGGAGGAGACCCAGTACTTC. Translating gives CASSYRGEETQYF.

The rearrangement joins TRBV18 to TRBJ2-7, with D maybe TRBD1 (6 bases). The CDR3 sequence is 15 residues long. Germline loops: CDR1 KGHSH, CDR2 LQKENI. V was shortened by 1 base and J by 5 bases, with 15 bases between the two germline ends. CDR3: CASSPLSQGSHEQYF. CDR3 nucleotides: TGTGCCAGCTCACCACTAAGTCAGGGGTCCCACGAGCAGTACTTC.

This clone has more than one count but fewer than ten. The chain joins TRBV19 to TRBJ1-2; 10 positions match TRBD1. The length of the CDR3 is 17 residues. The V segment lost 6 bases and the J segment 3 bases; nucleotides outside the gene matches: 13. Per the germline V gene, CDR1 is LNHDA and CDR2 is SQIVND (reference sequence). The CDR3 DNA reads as TGTGCCAGTAGGAAGAGCCGGGACAGGGGTCCGGACTATGGCTACACCTTC. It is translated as CASRKSRDRGPDYGYTF. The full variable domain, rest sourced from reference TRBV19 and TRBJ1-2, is DGGITQSPKYLFRKEGQNVTLSCEQNLNHDAMYWYRQDPGQGLRLIYYSQIVNDFQKGDIAEGYSVSREKKESFPLTVTSAQKNPTAFYLCASRKSRDRGPDYGYTFGSGTRLTVV.

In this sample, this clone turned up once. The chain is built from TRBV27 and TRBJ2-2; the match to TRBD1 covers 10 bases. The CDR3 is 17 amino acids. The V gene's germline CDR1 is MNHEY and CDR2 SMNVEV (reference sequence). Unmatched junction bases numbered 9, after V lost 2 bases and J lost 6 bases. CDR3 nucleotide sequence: TGTGCCAGCAGTTTACCGGCGGGGACAGGGGTTGCCGGGGAGCTGTTTTTT. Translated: CASSLPAGTGVAGELFF.

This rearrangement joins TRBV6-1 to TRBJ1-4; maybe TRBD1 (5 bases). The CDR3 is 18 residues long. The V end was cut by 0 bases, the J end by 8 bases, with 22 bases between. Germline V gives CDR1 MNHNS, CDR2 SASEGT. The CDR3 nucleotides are TGTGCCAGCAGTGAAGCGACTGGTCGACAGCCCGCTGTGGAAAAACTGTTTTTT. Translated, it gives CASSEATGRQPAVEKLFF.

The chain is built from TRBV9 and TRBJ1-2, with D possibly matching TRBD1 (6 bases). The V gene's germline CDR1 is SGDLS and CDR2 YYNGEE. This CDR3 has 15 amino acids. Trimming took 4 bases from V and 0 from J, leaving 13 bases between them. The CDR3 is CASSLGPGANYGYTF. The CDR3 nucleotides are TGTGCCAGCAGCCTGGGGCCAGGGGCTAACTATGGCTACACCTTC.

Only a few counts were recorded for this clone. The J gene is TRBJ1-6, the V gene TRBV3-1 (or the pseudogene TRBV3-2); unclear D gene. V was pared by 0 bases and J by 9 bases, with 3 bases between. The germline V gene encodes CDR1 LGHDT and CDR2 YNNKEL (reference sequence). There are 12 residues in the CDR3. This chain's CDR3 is CASSQDFSPLHF. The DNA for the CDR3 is TGTGCCAGCAGCCAAGACTTTTCACCCCTCCACTTT.

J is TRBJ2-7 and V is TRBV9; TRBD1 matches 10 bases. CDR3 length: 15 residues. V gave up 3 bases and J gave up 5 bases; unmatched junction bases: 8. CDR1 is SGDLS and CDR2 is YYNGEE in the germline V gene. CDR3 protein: CASSAPGTGANEQYF. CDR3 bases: TGTGCCAGCAGCGCCCCCGGGACAGGGGCCAACGAGCAGTACTTC.

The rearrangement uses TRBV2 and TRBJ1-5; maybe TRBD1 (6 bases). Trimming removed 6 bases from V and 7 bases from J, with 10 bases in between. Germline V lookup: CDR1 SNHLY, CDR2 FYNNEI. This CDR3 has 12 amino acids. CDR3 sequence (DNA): TGTGCCAGCAGATCAGGGGCCCAGCCCCAGCATTTT. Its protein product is CASRSGAQPQHF.

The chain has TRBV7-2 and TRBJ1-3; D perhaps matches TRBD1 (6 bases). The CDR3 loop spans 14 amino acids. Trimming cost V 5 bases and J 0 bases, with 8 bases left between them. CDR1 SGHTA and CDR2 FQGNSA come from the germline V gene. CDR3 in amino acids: CASSRDTSGNTIYF. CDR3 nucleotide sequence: TGTGCCAGCAGCCGGGACACCTCTGGAAACACCATATATTTT.

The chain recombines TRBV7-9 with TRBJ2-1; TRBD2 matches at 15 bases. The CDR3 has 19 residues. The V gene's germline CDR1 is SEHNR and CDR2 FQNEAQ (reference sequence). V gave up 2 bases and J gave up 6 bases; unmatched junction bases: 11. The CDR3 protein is CASSLFRTSGRAHANEQFF. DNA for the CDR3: TGTGCCAGCAGCTTATTTCGGACTAGCGGGAGGGCCCACGCCAATGAGCAGTTCTTC.

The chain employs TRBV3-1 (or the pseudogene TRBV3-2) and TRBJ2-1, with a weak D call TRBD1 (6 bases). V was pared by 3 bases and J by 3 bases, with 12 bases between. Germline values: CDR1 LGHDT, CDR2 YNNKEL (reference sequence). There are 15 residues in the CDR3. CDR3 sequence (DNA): TGTGCCAGCAGCCAGCTCCGGGACAACTACAATGAGCAGTTCTTC. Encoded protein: CASSQLRDNYNEQFF.

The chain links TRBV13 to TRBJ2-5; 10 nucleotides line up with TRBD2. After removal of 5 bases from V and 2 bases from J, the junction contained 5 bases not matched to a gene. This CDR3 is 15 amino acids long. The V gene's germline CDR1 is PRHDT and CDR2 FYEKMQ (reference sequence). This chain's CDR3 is CASSKLAGTQETQYF. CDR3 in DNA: TGTGCCAGCAGCAAACTAGCGGGGACACAAGAGACCCAGTACTTC.

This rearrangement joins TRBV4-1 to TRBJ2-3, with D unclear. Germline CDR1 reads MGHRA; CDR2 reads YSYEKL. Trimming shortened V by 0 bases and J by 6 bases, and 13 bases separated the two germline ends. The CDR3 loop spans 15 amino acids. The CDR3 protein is CASSQDSTGLDTQYF. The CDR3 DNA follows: TGCGCCAGCAGCCAAGATAGTACGGGTTTGGATACGCAGTATTTT.

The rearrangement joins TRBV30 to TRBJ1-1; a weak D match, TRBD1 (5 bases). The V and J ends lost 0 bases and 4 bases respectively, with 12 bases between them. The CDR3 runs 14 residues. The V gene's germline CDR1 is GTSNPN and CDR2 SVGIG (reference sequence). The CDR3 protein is CAWSVRGGSTEAFF. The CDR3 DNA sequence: TGTGCCTGGAGTGTACGGGGGGGAAGCACTGAAGCTTTCTTT.

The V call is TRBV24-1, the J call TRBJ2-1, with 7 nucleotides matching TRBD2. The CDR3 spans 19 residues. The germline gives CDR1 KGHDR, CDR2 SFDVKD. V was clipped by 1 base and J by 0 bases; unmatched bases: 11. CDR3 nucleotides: TGTGCCACCAGTGATTTCCCTTCTACTAGCGCGAGCTCCTACAATGAGCAGTTCTTC. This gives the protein CATSDFPSTSASSYNEQFF.

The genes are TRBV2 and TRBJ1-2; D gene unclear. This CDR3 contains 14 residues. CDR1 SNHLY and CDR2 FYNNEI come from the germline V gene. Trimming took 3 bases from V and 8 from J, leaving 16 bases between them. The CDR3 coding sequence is TGTGCCAGCAGTGATTTTAAGGCAGCGGGGGGCTACACCTTC. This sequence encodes CASSDFKAAGGYTF.

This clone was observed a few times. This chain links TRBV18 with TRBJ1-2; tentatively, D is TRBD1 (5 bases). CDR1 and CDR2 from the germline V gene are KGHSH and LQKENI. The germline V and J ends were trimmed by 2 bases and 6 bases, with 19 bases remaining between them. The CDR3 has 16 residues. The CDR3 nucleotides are TGTGCCAGCTCACCAGGTCTGGCGAAACAGGCCGATGGCTACACCTTC. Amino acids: CASSPGLAKQADGYTF.

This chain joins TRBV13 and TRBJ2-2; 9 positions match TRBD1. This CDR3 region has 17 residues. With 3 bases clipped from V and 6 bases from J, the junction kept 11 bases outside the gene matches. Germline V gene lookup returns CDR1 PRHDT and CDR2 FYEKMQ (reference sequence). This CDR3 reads CASSLIFGTGRAGELFF. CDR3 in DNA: TGTGCCAGCAGCTTGATTTTCGGGACAGGGCGAGCCGGGGAGCTGTTTTTT.

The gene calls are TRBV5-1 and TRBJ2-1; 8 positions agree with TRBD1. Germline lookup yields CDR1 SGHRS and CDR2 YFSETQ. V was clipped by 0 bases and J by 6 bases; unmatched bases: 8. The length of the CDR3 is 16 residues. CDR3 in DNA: TGCGCCAGCAGCTTGGCGGGCAGGACAGGGATCAATGAGCAGTTCTTC. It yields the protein CASSLAGRTGINEQFF. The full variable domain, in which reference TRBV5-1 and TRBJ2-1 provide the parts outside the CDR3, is KAGVTQTPRYLIKTRGQQVTLSCSPISGHRSVSWYQQTPGQGLQFLFEYFSETQRNKGNFPGRFSGRQFSNSRSEMNVSTLELGDSALYLCASSLAGRTGINEQFFGPGTRLTVL.

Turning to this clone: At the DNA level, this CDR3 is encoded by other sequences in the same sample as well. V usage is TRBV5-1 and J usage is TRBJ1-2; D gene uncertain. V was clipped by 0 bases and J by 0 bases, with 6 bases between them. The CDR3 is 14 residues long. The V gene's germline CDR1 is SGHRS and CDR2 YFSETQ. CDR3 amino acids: CASSLGGANYGYTF. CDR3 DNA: TGCGCCAGCAGCTTGGGGGGAGCTAACTATGGCTACACCTTC.

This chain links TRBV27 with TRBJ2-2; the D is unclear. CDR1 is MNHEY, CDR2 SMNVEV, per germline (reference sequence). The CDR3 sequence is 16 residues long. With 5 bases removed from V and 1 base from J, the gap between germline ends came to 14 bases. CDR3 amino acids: CASSPWQAQNTGELFF. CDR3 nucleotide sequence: TGTGCCAGCAGTCCCTGGCAGGCTCAGAACACCGGGGAGCTGTTTTTT.

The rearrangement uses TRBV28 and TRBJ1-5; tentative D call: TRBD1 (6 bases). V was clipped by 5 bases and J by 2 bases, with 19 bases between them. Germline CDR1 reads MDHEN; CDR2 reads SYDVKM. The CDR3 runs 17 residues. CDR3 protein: CASSLILQGKGNQPQHF. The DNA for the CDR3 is TGTGCCAGCAGTCTCATCCTACAGGGAAAGGGCAATCAGCCCCAGCATTTT.

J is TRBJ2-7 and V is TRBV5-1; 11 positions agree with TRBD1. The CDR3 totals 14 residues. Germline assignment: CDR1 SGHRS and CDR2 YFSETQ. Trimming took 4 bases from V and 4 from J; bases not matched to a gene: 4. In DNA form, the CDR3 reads TGCGCCAGCAGCGGGACAGGGGGAAGGTACGAGCAGTACTTC. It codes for CASSGTGGRYEQYF. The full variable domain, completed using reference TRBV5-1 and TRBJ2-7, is KAGVTQTPRYLIKTRGQQVTLSCSPISGHRSVSWYQQTPGQGLQFLFEYFSETQRNKGNFPGRFSGRQFSNSRSEMNVSTLELGDSALYLCASSGTGGRYEQYFGPGTRLTVT.

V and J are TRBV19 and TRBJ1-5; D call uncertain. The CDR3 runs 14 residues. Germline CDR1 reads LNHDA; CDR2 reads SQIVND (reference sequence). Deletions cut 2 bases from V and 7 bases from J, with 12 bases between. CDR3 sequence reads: CASSIPGEQQPQHF. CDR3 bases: TGTGCCAGTAGTATACCGGGTGAGCAGCAGCCCCAGCATTTT. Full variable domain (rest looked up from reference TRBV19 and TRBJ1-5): DGGITQSPKYLFRKEGQNVTLSCEQNLNHDAMYWYRQDPGQGLRLIYYSQIVNDFQKGDIAEGYSVSREKKESFPLTVTSAQKNPTAFYLCASSIPGEQQPQHFGDGTRLSIL.

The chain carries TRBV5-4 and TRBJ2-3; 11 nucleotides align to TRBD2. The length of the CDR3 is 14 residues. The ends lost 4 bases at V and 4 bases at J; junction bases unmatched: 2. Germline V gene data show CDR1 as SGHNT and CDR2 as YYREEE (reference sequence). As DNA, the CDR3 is TGTGCCAGCAGCATTAGCGGGGGGGCAGATACGCAGTATTTT. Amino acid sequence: CASSISGGADTQYF.

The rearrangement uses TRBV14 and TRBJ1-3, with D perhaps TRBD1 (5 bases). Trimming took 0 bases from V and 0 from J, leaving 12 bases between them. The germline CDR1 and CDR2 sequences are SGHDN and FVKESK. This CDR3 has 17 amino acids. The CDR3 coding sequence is TGTGCCAGCAGCCAAGATTATTTCGGGGGCTCTGGAAACACCATATATTTT. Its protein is CASSQDYFGGSGNTIYF.

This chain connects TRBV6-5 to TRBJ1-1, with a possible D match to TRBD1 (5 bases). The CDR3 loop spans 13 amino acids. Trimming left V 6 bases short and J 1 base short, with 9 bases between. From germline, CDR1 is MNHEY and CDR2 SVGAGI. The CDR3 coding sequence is TGTGCCAGCAGGTTACAGGAGAACACTGAAGCTTTCTTT. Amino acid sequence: CASRLQENTEAFF.

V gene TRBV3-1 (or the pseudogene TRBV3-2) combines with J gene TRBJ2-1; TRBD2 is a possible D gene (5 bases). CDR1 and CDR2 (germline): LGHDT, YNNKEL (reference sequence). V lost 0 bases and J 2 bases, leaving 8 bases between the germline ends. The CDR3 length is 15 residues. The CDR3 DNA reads TGTGCCAGCAGCCAAGAGAGGGCCGCCTACAATGAGCAGTTCTTC. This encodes CASSQERAAYNEQFF.

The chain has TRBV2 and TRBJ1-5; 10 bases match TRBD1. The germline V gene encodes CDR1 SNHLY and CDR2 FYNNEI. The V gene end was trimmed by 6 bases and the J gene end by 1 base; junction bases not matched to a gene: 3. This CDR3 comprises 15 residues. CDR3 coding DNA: TGTGCCAGCAGCGGGGACAGGGGAAGCAATCAGCCCCAGCATTTT. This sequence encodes CASSGDRGSNQPQHF.